This T cell receptor (beta chain) was recovered during a study of shared clonotypes between healthy human individuals. Researchers ran the assay at a deep level. 200 to 250 ng DNA, approximately 31,000 T cell genomes, went into each sorted-subset replicate PCR. Produced via immunoSEQ multiplex PCR; TCRdb's table is partial and in-frame only. This table holds 550,000 to 850,000 clones, approximately 79% found once. This CDR3 spans 17 amino acids. Germline V gene sequence: CDR1 KGHSH, CDR2 LQKENI. The V and J ends lost 4 bases and 5 bases, in that order; junction bases with no gene match: 11. This receptor was obtained from a woman in her 30s in good health. The V gene is TRBV18, the J gene TRBJ1-4, with 9 bases that match TRBD1. The specimen sequenced was memory CD4+ T cells sorted from blood. Subset here: CD45RA-negative fraction. The CDR3 DNA is TGTGCCAGCTCACAGAGGCCCTCCGGGACAGGGAATGAAAAACTGTTTTTT. This gives the protein CASSQRPSGTGNEKLFF.